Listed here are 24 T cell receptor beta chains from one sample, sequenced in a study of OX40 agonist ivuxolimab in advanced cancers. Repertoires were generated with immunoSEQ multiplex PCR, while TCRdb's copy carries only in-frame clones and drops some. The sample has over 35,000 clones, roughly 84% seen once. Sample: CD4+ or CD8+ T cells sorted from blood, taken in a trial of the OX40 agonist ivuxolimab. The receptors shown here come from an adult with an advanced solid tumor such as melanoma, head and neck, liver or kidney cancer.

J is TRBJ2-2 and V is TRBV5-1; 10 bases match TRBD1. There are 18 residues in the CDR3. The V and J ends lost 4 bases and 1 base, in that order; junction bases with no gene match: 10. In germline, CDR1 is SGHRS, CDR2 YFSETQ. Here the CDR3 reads CASSTTPGQGKNTGELFF. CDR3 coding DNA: TGCGCCAGCAGCACAACTCCGGGACAGGGGAAGAACACCGGGGAGCTGTTTTTT.

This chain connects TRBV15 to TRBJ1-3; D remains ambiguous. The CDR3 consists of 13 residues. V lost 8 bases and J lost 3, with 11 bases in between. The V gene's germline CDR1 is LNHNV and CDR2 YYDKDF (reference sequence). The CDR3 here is CATLHGIGNTIYF. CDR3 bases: TGTGCCACCTTGCACGGGATTGGAAACACCATATATTTT.

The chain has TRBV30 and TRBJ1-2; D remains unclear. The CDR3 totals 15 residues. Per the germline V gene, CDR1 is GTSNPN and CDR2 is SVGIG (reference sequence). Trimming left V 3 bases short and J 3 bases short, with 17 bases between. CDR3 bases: TGTGCCTGGAGGGCCCGAAGCTCGGAGGACTATGGCTACACCTTC. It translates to CAWRARSSEDYGYTF.

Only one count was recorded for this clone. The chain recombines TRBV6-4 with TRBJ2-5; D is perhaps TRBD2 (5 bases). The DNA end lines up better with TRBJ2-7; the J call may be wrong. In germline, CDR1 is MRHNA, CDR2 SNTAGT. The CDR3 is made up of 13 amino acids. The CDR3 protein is CASSENEGYEQYF. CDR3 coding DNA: TGTGCCAGCAGTGAAAATGAGGGCTACGAGCAGTACTTC.

CDR3 nucleotides: TGCGCCAGCAGCCAGGATGGGTCAGCGAACACTGAAGCTTTCTTT. This encodes CASSQDGSANTEAFF. The V gene is TRBV4-3, the J gene TRBJ1-1, with D uncertain. The CDR3 spans 15 residues. V lost 3 bases and J lost 1, with 12 bases in between. The germline V gene has CDR1 LGHNA and CDR2 YSLEER.

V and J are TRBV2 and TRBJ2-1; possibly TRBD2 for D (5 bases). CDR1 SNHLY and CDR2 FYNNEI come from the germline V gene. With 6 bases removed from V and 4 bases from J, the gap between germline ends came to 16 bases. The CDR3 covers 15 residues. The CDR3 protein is CASRDSQNNYNEQFF. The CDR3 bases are TGTGCCAGCAGGGACTCCCAGAATAATTACAATGAGCAGTTCTTC.

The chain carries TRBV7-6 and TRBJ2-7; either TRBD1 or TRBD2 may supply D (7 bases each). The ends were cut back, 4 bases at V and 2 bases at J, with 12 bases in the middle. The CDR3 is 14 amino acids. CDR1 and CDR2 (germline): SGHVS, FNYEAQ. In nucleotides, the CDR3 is TGTGCCAGCAGCTCCAGCGGGACAGCCTACGAGCAGTACTTC. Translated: CASSSSGTAYEQYF.

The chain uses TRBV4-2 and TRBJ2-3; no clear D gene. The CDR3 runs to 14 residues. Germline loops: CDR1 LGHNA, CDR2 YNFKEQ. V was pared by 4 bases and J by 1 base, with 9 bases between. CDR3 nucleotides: TGTGCCAGCAGCCCCGTCGGCGGCACAGATACGCAGTATTTT. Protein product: CASSPVGGTDTQYF.

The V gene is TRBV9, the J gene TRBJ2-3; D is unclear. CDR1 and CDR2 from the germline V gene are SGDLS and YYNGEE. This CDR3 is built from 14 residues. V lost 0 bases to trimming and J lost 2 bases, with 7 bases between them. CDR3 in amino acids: CASSVEELTDTQYF. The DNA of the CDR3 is TGTGCCAGCAGCGTAGAAGAGCTCACAGATACGCAGTATTTT.

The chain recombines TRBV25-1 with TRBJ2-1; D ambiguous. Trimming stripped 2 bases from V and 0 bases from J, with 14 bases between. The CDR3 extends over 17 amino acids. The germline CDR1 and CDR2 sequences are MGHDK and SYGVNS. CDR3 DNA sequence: TGTGCCAGCAGTGAAGGTCGGGTGTCACTCTCCTACAATGAGCAGTTCTTC. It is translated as CASSEGRVSLSYNEQFF. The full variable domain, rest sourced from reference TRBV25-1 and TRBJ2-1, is EADIYQTPRYLVIGTGKKITLECSQTMGHDKMYWYQQDPGMELHLIHYSYGVNSTEKGDLSSESTVSRIRTEHFPLTLESARPSHTSQYLCASSEGRVSLSYNEQFFGPGTRLTVL.

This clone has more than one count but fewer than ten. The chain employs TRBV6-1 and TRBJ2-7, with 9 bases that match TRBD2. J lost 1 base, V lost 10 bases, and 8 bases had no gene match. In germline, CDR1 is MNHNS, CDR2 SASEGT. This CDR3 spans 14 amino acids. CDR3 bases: TGTGCCACCGAAGAGACTAGCGGTTCCTACGAGCAGTACTTC. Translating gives CATEETSGSYEQYF.

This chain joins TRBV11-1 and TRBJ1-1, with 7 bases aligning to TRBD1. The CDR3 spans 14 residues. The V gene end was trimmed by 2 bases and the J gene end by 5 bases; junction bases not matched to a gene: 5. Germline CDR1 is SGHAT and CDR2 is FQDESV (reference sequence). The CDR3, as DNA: TGTGCCAGCAGCTTAAGGGACAGTATTACTGAAGCTTTCTTT. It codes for CASSLRDSITEAFF.

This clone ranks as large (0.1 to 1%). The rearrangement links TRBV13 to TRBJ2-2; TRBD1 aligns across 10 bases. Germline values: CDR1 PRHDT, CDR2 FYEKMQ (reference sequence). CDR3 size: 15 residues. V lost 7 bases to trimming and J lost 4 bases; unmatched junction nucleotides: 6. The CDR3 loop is CASTATGGFTGELFF. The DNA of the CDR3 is TGTGCCAGCACCGCGACAGGGGGCTTCACCGGGGAGCTGTTTTTT.

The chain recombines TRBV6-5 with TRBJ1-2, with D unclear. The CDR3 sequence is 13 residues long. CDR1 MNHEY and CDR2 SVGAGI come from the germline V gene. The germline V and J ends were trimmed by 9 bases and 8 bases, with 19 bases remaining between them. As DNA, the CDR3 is TGTGCCAGTGGGATAGGGAGGGCCGGGGGCTACACCTTC. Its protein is CASGIGRAGGYTF.

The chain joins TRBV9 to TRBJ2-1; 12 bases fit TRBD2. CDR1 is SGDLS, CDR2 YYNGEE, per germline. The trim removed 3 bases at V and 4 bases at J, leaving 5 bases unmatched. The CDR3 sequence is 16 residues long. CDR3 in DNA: TGTGCCAGCAGCGCCTTCGGGACTAGCGGGTACAATGAGCAGTTCTTC. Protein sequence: CASSAFGTSGYNEQFF.

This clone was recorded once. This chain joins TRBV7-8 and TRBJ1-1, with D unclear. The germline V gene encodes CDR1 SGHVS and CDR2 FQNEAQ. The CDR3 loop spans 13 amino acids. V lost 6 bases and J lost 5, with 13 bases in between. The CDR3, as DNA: TGTGCCAGCAGTCCCGCGGCTGGGACTGAAGCTTTCTTT. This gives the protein CASSPAAGTEAFF.

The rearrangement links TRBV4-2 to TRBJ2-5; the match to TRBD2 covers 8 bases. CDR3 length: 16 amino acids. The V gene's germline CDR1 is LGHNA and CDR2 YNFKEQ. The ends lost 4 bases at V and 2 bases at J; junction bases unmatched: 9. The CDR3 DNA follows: TGTGCCAGCAGCCTCCGCCCCAGCGGGGGTCAAGAGACCCAGTACTTC. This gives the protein CASSLRPSGGQETQYF.

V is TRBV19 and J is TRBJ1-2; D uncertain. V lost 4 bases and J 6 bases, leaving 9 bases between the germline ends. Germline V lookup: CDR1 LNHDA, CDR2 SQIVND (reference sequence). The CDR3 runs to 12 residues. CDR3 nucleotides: TGTGCCAGTAGTACAACCACCCATGGCTACACCTTC. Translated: CASSTTTHGYTF. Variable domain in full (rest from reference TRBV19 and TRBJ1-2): DGGITQSPKYLFRKEGQNVTLSCEQNLNHDAMYWYRQDPGQGLRLIYYSQIVNDFQKGDIAEGYSVSREKKESFPLTVTSAQKNPTAFYLCASSTTTHGYTFGSGTRLTVV.

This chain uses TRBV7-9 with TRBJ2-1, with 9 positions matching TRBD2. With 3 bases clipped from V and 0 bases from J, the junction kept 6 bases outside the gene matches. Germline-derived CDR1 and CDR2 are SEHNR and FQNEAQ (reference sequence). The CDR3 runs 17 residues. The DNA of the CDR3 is TGTGCCAGCAGCTTGGAGCGGGGGGCTAGCTCCTACAATGAGCAGTTCTTC. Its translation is CASSLERGASSYNEQFF.

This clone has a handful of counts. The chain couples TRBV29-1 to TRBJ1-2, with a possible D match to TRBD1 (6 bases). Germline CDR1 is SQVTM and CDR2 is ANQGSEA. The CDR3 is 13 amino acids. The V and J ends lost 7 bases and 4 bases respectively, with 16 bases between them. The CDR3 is CSAKGGESYGYTF. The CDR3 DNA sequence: TGCAGCGCCAAAGGGGGGGAGAGCTATGGCTACACCTTC.

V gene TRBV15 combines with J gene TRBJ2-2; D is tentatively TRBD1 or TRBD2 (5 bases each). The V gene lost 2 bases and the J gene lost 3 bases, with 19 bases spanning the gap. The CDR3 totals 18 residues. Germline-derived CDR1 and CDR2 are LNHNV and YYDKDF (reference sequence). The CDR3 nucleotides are TGTGCCACCAGCAGACCCCCGGGACCGATTTTATACACCGGGGAGCTGTTTTTT. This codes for CATSRPPGPILYTGELFF.

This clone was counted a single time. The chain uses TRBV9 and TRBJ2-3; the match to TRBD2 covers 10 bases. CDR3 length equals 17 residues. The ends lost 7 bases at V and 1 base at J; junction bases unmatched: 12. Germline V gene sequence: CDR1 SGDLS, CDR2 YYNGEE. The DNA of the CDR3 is TGTGCCAGCGGTCAGGGACTAGCGATTGGGCGCACAGATACGCAGTATTTT. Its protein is CASGQGLAIGRTDTQYF.

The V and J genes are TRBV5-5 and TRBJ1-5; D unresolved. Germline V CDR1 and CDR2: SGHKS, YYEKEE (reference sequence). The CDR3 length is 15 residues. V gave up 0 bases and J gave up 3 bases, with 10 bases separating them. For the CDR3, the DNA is TGTGCCAGCAGCTTGGATGGGGAAGTCAATCAGCCCCAGCATTTT. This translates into CASSLDGEVNQPQHF.

The CDR3: CASSVTGWGNEKLFF. CDR3 nucleotide sequence: TGTGCCAGCAGCGTCACAGGTTGGGGTAATGAAAAACTGTTTTTT. The chain couples TRBV9 to TRBJ1-4, with TRBD1 as a possible D gene (5 bases). The CDR3 consists of 15 residues. Between the trimmed V and J ends, which lost 2 bases and 4 bases, there was a span of 12 bases. Germline CDR1 reads SGDLS; CDR2 reads YYNGEE.